The source of this TCR beta chain is a study of graft-versus-host responses after intestinal transplantation. TCRdb's copy holds only in-frame clones and misses some; the assay was immunoSEQ multiplex PCR. The sample carries nearly 95,000 clones, about 92% recorded once. Overall study findings and caveats: Early after transplant, HvG declines were associated with peak levels of circulating GvH clones.

V lost 0 bases to trimming and J lost 6 bases, with 17 bases between them. The germline CDR1 and CDR2 sequences are LNHNV and YYDKDF (reference sequence). The CDR3 contains 17 residues. A note on this clone: Its cognate antigen is unknown.

V is TRBV15 and J is TRBJ1-4, with D hard to call. The specimen was unstimulated CD8+ T cells sorted from spleen or lymph node cells, collected before intestinal transplant. This sequence was found in a human donor who received an intestinal transplant. CDR3 coding DNA: TGTGCCACCAGCAGAGATCCCTACTCCTCCGGGGATGAAAAACTGTTTTTT. Its translation: CATSRDPYSSGDEKLFF. The variable domain in full, with the rest retrieved from reference TRBV15 and TRBJ1-4, is DAMVIQNPRYQVTQFGKPVTLSCSQTLNHNVMYWYQQKSSQAPKLLFHYYDKDFNNEADTPDNFQSRRPNTSFCFLDIRSPGLGDTAMYLCATSRDPYSSGDEKLFFGSGTQLSVL.